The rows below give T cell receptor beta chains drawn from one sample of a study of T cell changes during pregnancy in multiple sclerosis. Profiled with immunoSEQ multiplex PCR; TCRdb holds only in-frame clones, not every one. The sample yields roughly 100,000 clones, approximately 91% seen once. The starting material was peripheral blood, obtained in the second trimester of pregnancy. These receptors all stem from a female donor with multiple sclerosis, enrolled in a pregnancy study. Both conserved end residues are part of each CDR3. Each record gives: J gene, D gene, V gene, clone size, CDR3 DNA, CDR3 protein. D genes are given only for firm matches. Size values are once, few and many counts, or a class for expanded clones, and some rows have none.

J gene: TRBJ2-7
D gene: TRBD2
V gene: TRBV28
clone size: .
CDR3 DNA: TGTGCCAGCAGAGCTAGGGGGACTAGCGACGAGCAGTACTTC
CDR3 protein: CASRARGTSDEQYF

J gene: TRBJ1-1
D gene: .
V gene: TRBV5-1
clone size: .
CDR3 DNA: TGCGCCAGCAGCCAGCAGGGAAGGAACACTGAAGCTTTCTTT
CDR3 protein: CASSQQGRNTEAFF

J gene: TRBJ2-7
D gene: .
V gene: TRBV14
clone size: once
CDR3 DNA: TGTGCCAGCAGCCTTTCGCAGATAACCTACGAGCAGTACTTC
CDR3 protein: CASSLSQITYEQYF

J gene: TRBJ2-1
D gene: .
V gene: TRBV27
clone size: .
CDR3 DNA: TGTGCCATCACGGACTGGAGGAATGAGCAGTTCTTC
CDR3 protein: CAITDWRNEQFF

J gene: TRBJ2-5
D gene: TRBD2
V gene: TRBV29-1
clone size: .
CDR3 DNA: TGCAGCGTTAGGACTTCCCTAGCGGGGTTGTGGGAGACCCAGTACTTC
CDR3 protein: CSVRTSLAGLWETQYF

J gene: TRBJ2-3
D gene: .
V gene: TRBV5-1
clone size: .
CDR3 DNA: TGCGCCAGCAGAAGGGGCAGTATGGACACAGATACGCAGTATTTT
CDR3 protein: CASRRGSMDTDTQYF

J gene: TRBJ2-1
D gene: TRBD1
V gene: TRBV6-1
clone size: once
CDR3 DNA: TGTGCCAGCAGTGCCGGACAGGTCGTTTACAATGAGCAGTTCTTC
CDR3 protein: CASSAGQVVYNEQFF

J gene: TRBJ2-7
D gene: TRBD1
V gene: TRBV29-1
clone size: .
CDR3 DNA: TGCAGCGTCGGGGGACAGGGGATATCACTCTACGAGCAGTACTTC
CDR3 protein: CSVGGQGISLYEQYF

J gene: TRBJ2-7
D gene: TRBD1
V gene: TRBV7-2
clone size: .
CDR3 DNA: TGTGCCAGCACCGACAGGGTGGGACCCAGAAGCGAGCAGTACTTC
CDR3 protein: CASTDRVGPRSEQYF

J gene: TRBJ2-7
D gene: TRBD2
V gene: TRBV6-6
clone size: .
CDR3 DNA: TGTGCCAGCAGTACCGGGACTAGCGCAGTCGAGCAGTACTTC
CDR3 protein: CASSTGTSAVEQYF

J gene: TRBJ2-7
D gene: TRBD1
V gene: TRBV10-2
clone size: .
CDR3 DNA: TGCGCCAGCAGTGGCAGGGGGCCCTACGAGCAGTACTTC
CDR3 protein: CASSGRGPYEQYF

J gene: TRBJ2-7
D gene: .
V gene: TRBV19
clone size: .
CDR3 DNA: TGTGCCAGTAGTAGCGGGGCAAGGCAGTACTTC
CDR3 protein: CASSSGARQYF